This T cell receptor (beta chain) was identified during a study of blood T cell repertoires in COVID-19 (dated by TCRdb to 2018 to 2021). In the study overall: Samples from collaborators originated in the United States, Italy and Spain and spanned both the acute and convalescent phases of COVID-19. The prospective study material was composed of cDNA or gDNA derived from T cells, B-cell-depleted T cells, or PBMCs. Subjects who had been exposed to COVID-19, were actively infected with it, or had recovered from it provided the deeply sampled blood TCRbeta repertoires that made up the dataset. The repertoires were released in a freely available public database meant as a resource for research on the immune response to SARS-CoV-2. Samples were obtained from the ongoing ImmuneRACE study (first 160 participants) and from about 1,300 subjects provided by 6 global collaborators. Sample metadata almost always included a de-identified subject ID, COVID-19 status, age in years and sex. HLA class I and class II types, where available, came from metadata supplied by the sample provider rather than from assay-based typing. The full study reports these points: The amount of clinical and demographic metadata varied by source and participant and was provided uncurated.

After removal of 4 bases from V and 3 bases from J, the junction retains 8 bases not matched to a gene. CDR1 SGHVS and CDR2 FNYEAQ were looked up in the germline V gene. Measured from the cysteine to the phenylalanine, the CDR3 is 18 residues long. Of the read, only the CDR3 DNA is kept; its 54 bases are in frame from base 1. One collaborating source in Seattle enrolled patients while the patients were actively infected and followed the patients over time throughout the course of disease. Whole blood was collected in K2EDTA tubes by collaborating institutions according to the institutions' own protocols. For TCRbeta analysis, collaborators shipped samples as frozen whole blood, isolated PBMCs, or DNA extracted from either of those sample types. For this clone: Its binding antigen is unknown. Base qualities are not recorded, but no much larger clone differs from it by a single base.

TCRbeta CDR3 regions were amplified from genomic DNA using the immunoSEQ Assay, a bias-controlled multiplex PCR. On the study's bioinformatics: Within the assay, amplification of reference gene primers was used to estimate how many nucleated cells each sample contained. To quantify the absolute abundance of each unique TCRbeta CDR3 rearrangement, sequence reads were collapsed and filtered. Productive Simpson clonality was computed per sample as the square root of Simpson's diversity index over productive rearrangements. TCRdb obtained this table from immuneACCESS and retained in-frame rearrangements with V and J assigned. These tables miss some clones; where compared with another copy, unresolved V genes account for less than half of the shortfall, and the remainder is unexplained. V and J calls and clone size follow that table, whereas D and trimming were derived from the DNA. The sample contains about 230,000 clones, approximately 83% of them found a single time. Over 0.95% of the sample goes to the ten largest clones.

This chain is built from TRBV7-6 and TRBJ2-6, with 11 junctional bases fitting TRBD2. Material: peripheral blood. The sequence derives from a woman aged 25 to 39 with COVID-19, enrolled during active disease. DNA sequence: TGTGCCAGCAGCTACCGTAGCGGGGGGGCCGGTGGGGCCAACGTCCTGACTTTC. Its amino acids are CASSYRSGGAGGANVLTF. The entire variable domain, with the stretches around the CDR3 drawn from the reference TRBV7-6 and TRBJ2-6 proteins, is GAGVSQSPRYKVTKRGQDVALRCDPISGHVSLYWYRQALGQGPEFLTYFNYEAQQDKSGLPNDRFSAERPEGSISTLTIQRTEQRDSAMYRCASSYRSGGAGGANVLTFGAGSRLTVL.